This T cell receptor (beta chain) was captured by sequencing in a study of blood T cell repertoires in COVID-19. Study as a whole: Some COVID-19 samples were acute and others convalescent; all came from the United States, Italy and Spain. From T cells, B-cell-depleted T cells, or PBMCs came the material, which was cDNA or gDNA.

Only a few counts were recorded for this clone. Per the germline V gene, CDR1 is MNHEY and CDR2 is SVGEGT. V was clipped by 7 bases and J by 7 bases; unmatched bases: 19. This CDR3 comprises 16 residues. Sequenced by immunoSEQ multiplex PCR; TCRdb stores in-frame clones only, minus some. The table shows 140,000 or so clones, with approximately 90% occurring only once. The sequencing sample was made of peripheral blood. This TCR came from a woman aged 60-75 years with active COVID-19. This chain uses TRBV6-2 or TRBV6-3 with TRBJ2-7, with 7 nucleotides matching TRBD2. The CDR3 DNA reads TGTGCCAGCACCCCGCCTCGACTAGCCGAGACGGGGGAGCAGTACTTC. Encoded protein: CASTPPRLAETGEQYF.